These 13 T cell receptor beta chains were sequenced from one sample in a study of T cells in Graves' hyperthyroidism and ophthalmopathy (dated by TCRdb to between 2018 and 2021). The library was produced with multiplex PCR. This sample was sequenced with an Illumina HiSeq 2000. Amplification of TCR beta CDR3 regions was carried out from RNA transcripts. The TCR CDR3 was subjected to a first round of RT-PCR using the HTBI primer set and the Qiagen OneStep RT-PCR kit. TCRdb took the public reads, trimmed them with fastp at Q25, ran MiXCR for clone calling and kept in-frame beta chains. Merged by CDR3 protein, the rows form single entries marked with the most common genes and DNA. This sample holds 530,000 or so distinct CDR3 sequences; approximately 24% were observed only once. The ten top clones hold approximately 11% of the sample. The specimen was blood. These receptors were taken from a woman between 25 and 40 years old with Graves' ophthalmopathy.

The chain couples TRBV6-1 to TRBJ1-5; D perhaps matches TRBD1 (6 bases). V lost 2 bases, J lost 7 bases, and 15 bases lay in between. CDR1 and CDR2 from the germline V gene are MNHNS and SASEGT. The CDR3 has 15 amino acids. In DNA form, the CDR3 reads TGTGCCAGCAGTGAACTGGGGGGGCTGGGGCAGCCCCAGCATTTT. This codes for CASSELGGLGQPQHF.

J is TRBJ1-5 and V is TRBV2; 9 positions agree with TRBD1. Germline V lookup: CDR1 SNHLY, CDR2 FYNNEI. After removal of 4 bases from V and 2 bases from J, the junction contained 3 bases not matched to a gene. CDR3 length: 15 amino acids. The CDR3 reads CASSGDRAGNQPQHF. The CDR3 nucleotides read TGTGCCAGCAGTGGGGACAGGGCTGGCAATCAGCCCCAGCATTTT.

This chain uses TRBV27 with TRBJ1-3; D is ambiguous. V dropped 6 bases and J dropped 3 bases, with 18 bases sitting between them. The CDR3 is made up of 16 amino acids. Germline CDR1 reads MNHEY; CDR2 reads SMNVEV (reference sequence). CDR3 protein: CASSLSGPSFGNTIYF. CDR3 DNA sequence: TGTGCCAGCAGCCTTTCCGGGCCCTCTTTTGGAAACACCATATATTTT.

This clonotype was counted only a few times. V gene TRBV6-5 combines with J gene TRBJ2-2; 7 bases match TRBD2. V dropped 3 bases and J dropped 6; count of bases not matched to a gene: 10. CDR1 is MNHEY and CDR2 is SVGAGI in the germline V gene. The CDR3 is 16 residues long. The CDR3 DNA sequence: TGTGCCAGCAGTTATCTTTCCAGCGGGGTCGCCGGGGAGCTGTTTTTT. This codes for CASSYLSSGVAGELFF.

This clonotype was counted at least ten times. V gene TRBV2 combines with J gene TRBJ2-4; possibly TRBD1 for D (5 bases). This CDR3 has 14 amino acids. Germline assignment: CDR1 SNHLY and CDR2 FYNNEI. Trimming stripped 1 base from V and 5 bases from J, with 9 bases between. The DNA of the CDR3 is TGTGCCAGCAGTGAAGGCAGGGCCCAAAACATTCAGTACTTC. Its translation is CASSEGRAQNIQYF.

The genes are TRBV5-1 and TRBJ2-5; TRBD2 might be the D (6 bases). Germline V CDR1 and CDR2: SGHRS, YFSETQ. The CDR3 consists of 14 residues. Trimming stripped 4 bases from V and 2 bases from J, with 12 bases between. CDR3 nucleotides: TGCGCCAGCAGCGGGGCGGGGCCGCAAGAGACCCAGTACTTC. As protein: CASSGAGPQETQYF.

This clonotype was detected ten times or more. The chain couples TRBV7-2 to TRBJ1-1; the D is unclear. The CDR3 is 15 residues long. V lost 5 bases to trimming and J lost 1 base, with 14 bases between them. Germline V gives CDR1 SGHTA, CDR2 FQGNSA. Written as DNA, the CDR3 is TGTGCCAGCAGCCCTTGGGGTTTACAGAACACTGAAGCTTTCTTT. This encodes CASSPWGLQNTEAFF. Variable domain in full (rest from reference TRBV7-2 and TRBJ1-1): GAGVSQSPSNKVTEKGKDVELRCDPISGHTALYWYRQSLGQGLEFLIYFQGNSAPDKSGLPSDRFSAERTGGSVSTLTIQRTQQEDSAVYLCASSPWGLQNTEAFFGQGTRLTVV.

This clonotype was seen a handful of times. The chain employs TRBV3-1 and TRBJ1-6; the D gene is possibly TRBD1 (6 bases). The V end lost 3 bases, the J end lost 9 bases, and 15 bases lay between the germline ends. CDR1 is LGHDT, CDR2 YNNKEL, per germline (reference sequence). There are 15 residues in the CDR3. The CDR3 region is CASSQTGIDASPLHF. CDR3 coding DNA: TGTGCCAGCAGCCAGACAGGAATCGATGCTTCACCCCTCCACTTT.

The chain carries TRBV19 and TRBJ2-7; TRBD2 matches at 7 bases. Germline trimming cut 3 bases from V and 4 bases from J; bases unmatched to any gene: 6. CDR3 length: 14 amino acids. Germline values: CDR1 LNHDA, CDR2 SQIVND (reference sequence). The CDR3 region is CASSIEASGYEQYF. CDR3 DNA sequence: TGTGCCAGTAGTATTGAGGCTAGCGGATACGAGCAGTACTTC.

The chain employs TRBV6-2 or TRBV6-3 and TRBJ1-1; D perhaps matches TRBD1 (6 bases). The V end was cut by 4 bases, the J end by 3 bases, with 18 bases between. The CDR3 has 16 residues. Germline CDR1 is MNHEY and CDR2 is SVGEGT. In nucleotides, the CDR3 is TGTGCCAGCAGTTTTGTTTCAGGGGTAGTCTACACTGAAGCTTTCTTT. It is translated as CASSFVSGVVYTEAFF.

J is TRBJ1-2 and V is TRBV27; D is uncertain. The V and J ends lost 8 bases and 1 base respectively, with 11 bases between them. Germline CDR1 reads MNHEY; CDR2 reads SMNVEV (reference sequence). This CDR3 has 13 residues. CDR3 in amino acids: CASADRFNYGYTF. In nucleotides, the CDR3 is TGTGCCAGCGCCGACCGATTTAACTATGGCTACACCTTC.

This clonotype was counted between two and nine times. The J gene is TRBJ1-2, the V gene TRBV18; perhaps TRBD1 as D (6 bases). Germline V gene data show CDR1 as KGHSH and CDR2 as LQKENI. The CDR3 consists of 15 residues. The germline V and J ends were trimmed by 3 bases and 8 bases, with 19 bases remaining between them. CDR3 residues: CASSPDPAGEGGYTF. Written as DNA, the CDR3 is TGTGCCAGCTCACCTGATCCGGCAGGGGAAGGAGGCTACACCTTC. Complete variable domain (other parts from reference TRBV18 and TRBJ1-2): NAGVMQNPRHLVRRRGQEARLRCSPMKGHSHVYWYRQLPEEGLKFMVYLQKENIIDESGMPKERFSAEFPKEGPSILRIQQVVRGDSAAYFCASSPDPAGEGGYTFGSGTRLTVV.

This clonotype has a count of ten or more. The chain is built from TRBV6-5 and TRBJ2-5, with a tentative D call TRBD2 (5 bases). V gave up 0 bases and J gave up 1 base, with 9 bases separating them. Per the germline V gene, CDR1 is MNHEY and CDR2 is SVGAGI. The CDR3 is made up of 15 amino acids. In DNA form, the CDR3 reads TGTGCCAGCAGTTACTCGACGCGGGTCCAAGAGACCCAGTACTTC. Translated: CASSYSTRVQETQYF.